The clone carrying this TCR beta chain was counted only a few times. V was pared by 5 bases and J by 2 bases, with 10 bases between. CDR1 and CDR2 (germline): SGHTA, FQGNSA. The CDR3 sequence is 13 residues long. The data stem from a study of PD-L1 blockade in urothelial cancer. For the study at large: Patients had undergone 0 to 3 prior chemotherapy regimens. Blood samples had a median of 141,255 T cells.

Sequenced by immunoSEQ multiplex PCR; TCRdb stores in-frame clones only, minus some. In the table there are more than 30,000 clones, around 80% of which are singletons. Sequenced here: PBMCs, sampled around atezolizumab (anti-PD-L1) treatment. The J gene is TRBJ2-7, the V gene TRBV7-2, with D maybe TRBD2 (6 bases). This clonotype was obtained from a man between 60 and 75 years old with urothelial cancer. This CDR3 is CASSRPGAYEQYF. The CDR3 nucleotides are TGTGCCAGCAGCCGGCCGGGAGCCTACGAGCAGTACTTC.